This T cell receptor beta chain was recovered during a study of blood T cell repertoires in COVID-19 (dated by TCRdb to 2020 to 2021). As for the study more broadly: Samples from collaborators originated in the United States, Italy and Spain and spanned both the acute and convalescent phases of COVID-19. The material from the prospective study consisted of cDNA or gDNA derived from T cells, B-cell-depleted T cells, or PBMCs. Subjects who had been exposed to COVID-19, were actively infected with it, or had recovered from it provided the deeply sampled blood TCRbeta repertoires that made up the dataset. HLA class I and class II types, where available, came from metadata supplied by the sample provider rather than from assay-based typing. A de-identified subject ID, COVID-19 status, age in years and sex were almost always included in the sample metadata. The repertoires were released in a freely available public database meant as a resource for research on the immune response to SARS-CoV-2. Samples were obtained from the ongoing ImmuneRACE study (first 160 participants) and from over a thousand subjects provided by 6 global collaborators.

General findings and caveats noted by the study authors: How much clinical and demographic metadata was included differed by source and by participant, and the metadata was provided uncurated.

Note on this clone: Which antigen it targets is not known. No base-level quality is on record; no much larger clone is a single base apart.

The immunoSEQ Assay, a bias-controlled multiplex PCR, was used to amplify TCRbeta CDR3 regions from genomic DNA. The authors' pipeline ran thus. Within the assay, amplification of reference gene primers was used to estimate how many nucleated cells each sample contained. Sequence reads were collapsed and filtered to measure the absolute abundance of every unique TCRbeta CDR3 rearrangement. Productive Simpson clonality was computed per sample as the square root of Simpson's diversity index over productive rearrangements. TCRdb mirrors the immuneACCESS table, restricted to in-frame sequences. Some clones are absent from its copies; in checked studies, under half trace to an unresolved V gene, and the reason for the others is unknown. V and J calls and clone size are those listed in that table; D and trimming were worked out from the DNA. This sample gives fewer than 250,000 clones in total; 84% of them show up just once. The ten largest clones capture roughly a tenth of the sample.

CDR1 and CDR2 were assigned from the germline V gene (reference sequence) as LNHDA and SQIVND. The junction shows trimming of 5 bases on V and 2 bases on J, and the gene matches do not reach 10 bases of it. Spanning cysteine to phenylalanine, the CDR3 consists of 16 amino acids. This entry keeps only the CDR3 DNA: 48 bases, framed from base 1. At one collaborating source in Seattle, patients were enrolled during active infection and were followed longitudinally through the course of disease. Each collaborating institution followed its own protocols to collect whole blood in K2EDTA tubes. For TCRbeta analysis, collaborators shipped samples as frozen whole blood, isolated PBMCs, or DNA extracted from either of those sample types.

This chain is built from TRBV19 and TRBJ2-7; 9 bases in the middle match TRBD1. The sample comprised peripheral blood. The clonotype was recovered from a woman of 80 years or more with COVID-19, enrolled during active disease. The nucleotide sequence reads as follows: TGTGCCAGTAGTTTCTCCGGGACAGGGTCCACCTACGAGCAGTACTTC. This gives the protein CASSFSGTGSTYEQYF.